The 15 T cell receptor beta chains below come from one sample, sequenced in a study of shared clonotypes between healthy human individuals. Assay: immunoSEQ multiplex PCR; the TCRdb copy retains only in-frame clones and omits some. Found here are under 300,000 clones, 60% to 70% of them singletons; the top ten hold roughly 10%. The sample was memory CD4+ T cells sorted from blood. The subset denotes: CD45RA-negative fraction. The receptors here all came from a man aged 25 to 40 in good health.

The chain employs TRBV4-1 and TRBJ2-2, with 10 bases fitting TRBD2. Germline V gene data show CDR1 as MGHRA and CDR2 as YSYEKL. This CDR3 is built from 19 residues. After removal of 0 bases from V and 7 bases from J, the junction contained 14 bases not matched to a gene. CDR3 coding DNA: TGCGCCAGCAGCCAAGATCACCCCATCGCTAGCGGGAGTCTCGGGGAGCTGTTTTTT. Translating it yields CASSQDHPIASGSLGELFF.

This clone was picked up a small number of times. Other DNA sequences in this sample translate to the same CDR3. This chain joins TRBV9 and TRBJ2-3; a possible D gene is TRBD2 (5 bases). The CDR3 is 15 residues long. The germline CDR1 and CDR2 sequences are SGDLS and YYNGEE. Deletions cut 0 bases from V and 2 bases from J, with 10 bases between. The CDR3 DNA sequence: TGTGCCAGCAGCGTAGTGGGAGCGTACACAGATACGCAGTATTTT. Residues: CASSVVGAYTDTQYF.

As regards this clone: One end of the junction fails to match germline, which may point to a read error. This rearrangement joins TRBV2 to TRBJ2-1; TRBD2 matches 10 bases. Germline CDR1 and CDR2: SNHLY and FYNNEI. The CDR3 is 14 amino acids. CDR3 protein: CASSVSGRNNGQFF. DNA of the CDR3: TGTGCCAGCAGTGTTAGCGGGAGGAACAATGGGCAGTTCTTC.

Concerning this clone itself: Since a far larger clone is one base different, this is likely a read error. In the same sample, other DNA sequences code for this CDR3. CDR3 nucleotide sequence: TGTGCCAGCAGTTTGGCCGTTACGAGAACCCTCACCCCTGGAGAGCAGTTCTTC. Its protein product is CASSLAVTRTLTPGEQFF. The chain links TRBV5-4 to TRBJ2-1, with D unclear. The germline V gene encodes CDR1 SGHNT and CDR2 YYREEE (reference sequence). This CDR3 comprises 18 residues.

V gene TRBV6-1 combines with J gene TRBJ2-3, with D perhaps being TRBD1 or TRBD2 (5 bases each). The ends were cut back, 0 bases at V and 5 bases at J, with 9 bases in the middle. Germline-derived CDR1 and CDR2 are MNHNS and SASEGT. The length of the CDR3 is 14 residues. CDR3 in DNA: TGTGCCAGCAGTGAAGCGTGGGGGAGAGATACGCAGTATTTT. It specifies CASSEAWGRDTQYF.

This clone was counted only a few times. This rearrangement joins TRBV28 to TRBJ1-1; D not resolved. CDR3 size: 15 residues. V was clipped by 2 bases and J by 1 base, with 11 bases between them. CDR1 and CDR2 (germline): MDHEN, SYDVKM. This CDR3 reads CASSLVGNANTEAFF. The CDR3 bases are TGTGCCAGCAGTTTAGTGGGCAACGCGAACACTGAAGCTTTCTTT.

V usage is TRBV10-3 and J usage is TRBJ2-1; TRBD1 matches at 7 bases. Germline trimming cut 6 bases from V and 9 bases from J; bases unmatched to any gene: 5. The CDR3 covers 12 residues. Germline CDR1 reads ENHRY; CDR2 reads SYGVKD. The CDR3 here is CAIRGQSREQFF. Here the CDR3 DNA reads TGTGCCATCAGGGGACAGTCTCGTGAGCAGTTCTTC.

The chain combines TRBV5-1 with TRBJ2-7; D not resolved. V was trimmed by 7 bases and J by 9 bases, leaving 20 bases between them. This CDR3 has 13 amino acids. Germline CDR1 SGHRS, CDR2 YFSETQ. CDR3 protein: CASQVNTRSGQYF. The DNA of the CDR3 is TGCGCCAGCCAAGTAAATACGAGGTCGGGGCAGTACTTC.

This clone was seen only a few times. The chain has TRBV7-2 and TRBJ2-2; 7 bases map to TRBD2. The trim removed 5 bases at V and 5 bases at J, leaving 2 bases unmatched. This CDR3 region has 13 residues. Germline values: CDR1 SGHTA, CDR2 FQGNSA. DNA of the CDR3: TGTGCCAGCAGCACTAGCGATACCGGGGAGCTGTTTTTT. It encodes CASSTSDTGELFF.

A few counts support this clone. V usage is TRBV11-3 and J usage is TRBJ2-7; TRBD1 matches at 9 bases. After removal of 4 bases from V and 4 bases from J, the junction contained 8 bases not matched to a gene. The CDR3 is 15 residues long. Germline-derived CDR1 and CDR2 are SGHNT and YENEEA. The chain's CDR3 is CASSYAGTGRYEQYF. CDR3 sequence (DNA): TGTGCCAGCAGCTATGCCGGGACAGGGAGATACGAGCAGTACTTC.

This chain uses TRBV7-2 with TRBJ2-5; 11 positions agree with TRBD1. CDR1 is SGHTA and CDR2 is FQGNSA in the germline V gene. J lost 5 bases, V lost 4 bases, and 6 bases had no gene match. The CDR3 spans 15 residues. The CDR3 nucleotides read TGTGCCAGCAGCTCGCGGACAGGGGGCTGGGAGACCCAGTACTTC. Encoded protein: CASSSRTGGWETQYF.

This chain's CDR3 is CASSFATGEGRGETQYF. The CDR3 DNA reads TGTGCCAGCAGTTTCGCCACAGGGGAAGGTAGGGGGGAGACCCAGTACTTC. The gene calls are TRBV28 and TRBJ2-5, with 7 bases that match TRBD1. The CDR3 totals 17 residues. After removal of 3 bases from V and 5 bases from J, the junction contained 15 bases not matched to a gene. CDR1 and CDR2 (germline): MDHEN, SYDVKM. The entire variable domain, with the rest obtained from reference TRBV28 and TRBJ2-5, is as follows: DVKVTQSSRYLVKRTGEKVFLECVQDMDHENMFWYRQDPGLGLRLIYFSYDVKMKEKGDIPEGYSVSREKKERFSLILESASTNQTSMYLCASSFATGEGRGETQYFGPGTRLLVL.

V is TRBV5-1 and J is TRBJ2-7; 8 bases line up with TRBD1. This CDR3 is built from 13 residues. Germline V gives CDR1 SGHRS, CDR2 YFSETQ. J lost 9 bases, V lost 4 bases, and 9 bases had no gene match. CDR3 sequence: CASSLGTGVGQYF. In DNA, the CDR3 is TGCGCCAGCAGCCTAGGGACAGGAGTGGGGCAGTACTTC.

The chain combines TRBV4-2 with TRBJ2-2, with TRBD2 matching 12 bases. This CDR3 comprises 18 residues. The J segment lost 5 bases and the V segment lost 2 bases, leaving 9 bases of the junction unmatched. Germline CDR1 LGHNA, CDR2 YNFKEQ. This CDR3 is CASSQPKGLAGKTGELFF. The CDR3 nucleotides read TGTGCCAGCAGCCAACCCAAAGGACTAGCGGGAAAGACCGGGGAGCTGTTTTTT.

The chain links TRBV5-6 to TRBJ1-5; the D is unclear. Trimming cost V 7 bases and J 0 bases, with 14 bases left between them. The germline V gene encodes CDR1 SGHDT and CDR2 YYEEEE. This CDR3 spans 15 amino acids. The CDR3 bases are TGTGCCAGCCAACTGTTGGGTCATAGCAATCAGCCCCAGCATTTT. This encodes CASQLLGHSNQPQHF.